The next 19 T cell receptor beta chains were all read from a single sample in a study of T cell changes during pregnancy in multiple sclerosis. The repertoire was sequenced with immunoSEQ multiplex PCR; TCRdb's copy has only in-frame clones and lacks some. The sample has around 30,000 clones, approximately 90% seen once; the top ten hold 3.5% to 4%. Sequencing used CD8+ T cells from peripheral blood mononuclear cells, obtained in the third trimester of pregnancy. These receptors originate from a female donor with multiple sclerosis, enrolled in a pregnancy study.

The chain carries TRBV5-8 and TRBJ2-7; D is possibly TRBD2 (7 bases). This CDR3 has 19 residues. Germline V lookup: CDR1 SGHTS, CDR2 YDEGEE. The V and J ends lost 4 bases and 0 bases respectively, with 26 bases between them. CDR3 residues: CASSRWRGGSPGSSYEQYF. CDR3 in DNA: TGTGCCAGCAGCCGATGGAGGGGGGGTTCCCCCGGCAGCTCCTACGAGCAGTACTTC.

This clone has a single count. The gene calls are TRBV7-2 and TRBJ1-1, with a tentative D call TRBD1 (6 bases). CDR1 SGHTA and CDR2 FQGNSA come from the germline V gene. The CDR3 contains 12 residues. The V and J ends lost 5 bases and 7 bases respectively, with 11 bases between them. In DNA, the CDR3 is TGTGCCAGCAGCCCACAGGGCCTTGAAGCTTTCTTT. The encoded protein is CASSPQGLEAFF.

In this sample, this clone turned up once. V usage is TRBV6-6 and J usage is TRBJ1-2; weak D call: TRBD1 (6 bases). V lost 5 bases, J lost 2 bases, and 18 bases lay in between. This CDR3 comprises 16 residues. Germline V gives CDR1 MNHNY, CDR2 SVGAGI (reference sequence). CDR3 nucleotide sequence: TGTGCCAGCAGTCACGAGAGGACAGTCCCCAACTATGGCTACACCTTC. Protein: CASSHERTVPNYGYTF.

The chain combines TRBV11-1 with TRBJ1-6, with TRBD1 identical over 10 bases. V was clipped by 4 bases and J by 8 bases; unmatched bases: 5. The CDR3 has 15 residues. Germline loops: CDR1 SGHAT, CDR2 FQDESV (reference sequence). CDR3 residues: CASSWTGGLDSPLHF. The CDR3 region has the DNA TGTGCCAGCAGCTGGACAGGGGGTCTGGATTCACCCCTCCACTTT.

The rearrangement links TRBV7-3 to TRBJ2-7, with 8 bases fitting TRBD1. Germline V CDR1 and CDR2: SGHTA, FQGTGA. The CDR3 is 13 residues long. Germline trimming cut 5 bases from V and 4 bases from J; bases unmatched to any gene: 4. The CDR3 loop is CASSPGGPYEQYF. In nucleotides, the CDR3 is TGTGCCAGCAGCCCAGGGGGCCCTTACGAGCAGTACTTC. Variable domain in full (rest from reference TRBV7-3 and TRBJ2-7): GAGVSQTPSNKVTEKGKYVELRCDPISGHTALYWYRQSLGQGPEFLIYFQGTGAADDSGLPNDRFFAVRPEGSVSTLKIQRTERGDSAVYLCASSPGGPYEQYFGPGTRLTVT.

The rearrangement uses TRBV7-2 and TRBJ2-3, with 9 bases aligning to TRBD2. The CDR3 length is 16 residues. Trimming took 6 bases from V and 3 from J; bases not matched to a gene: 10. CDR1 and CDR2 from the germline V gene are SGHTA and FQGNSA. CDR3 in amino acids: CASRVSGGKETDTQYF. The CDR3 nucleotides are TGTGCCAGCAGAGTCAGCGGGGGGAAAGAGACAGATACGCAGTATTTT.

This clone was counted a few times. V is TRBV6-1 and J is TRBJ2-3; 9 bases match TRBD2. V lost 1 base, J lost 4 bases, and 3 bases stayed unmatched. Germline V gene lookup returns CDR1 MNHNS and CDR2 SASEGT. This CDR3 has 15 residues. In DNA form, the CDR3 reads TGTGCCAGCAGTGAAGGGGCTAGCGGGGCAGATACGCAGTATTTT. This gives the protein CASSEGASGADTQYF.

This clone has a count of ten or more. The chain recombines TRBV7-3 with TRBJ1-1; possible D gene TRBD1, 5 bases. The CDR3 runs to 12 residues. Trimming stripped 6 bases from V and 5 bases from J, with 10 bases between. The V gene's germline CDR1 is SGHTA and CDR2 FQGTGA. CDR3 nucleotides: TGTGCCAGCAGTGGGGGGGGGACTGAAGCTTTCTTT. Amino acids: CASSGGGTEAFF.

The rearrangement joins TRBV9 to TRBJ2-6; perhaps TRBD2 as D (5 bases). This CDR3 is built from 18 residues. Between the trimmed V and J ends, which lost 3 bases and 3 bases, there was a span of 19 bases. From germline, CDR1 is SGDLS and CDR2 YYNGEE. CDR3 DNA: TGTGCCAGCAGCGGATCAATGAGTAGAGGGTATGGGGCCAACGTCCTGACTTTC. This gives the protein CASSGSMSRGYGANVLTF. Filled out from reference TRBV9 and TRBJ2-6, the complete variable domain reads DSGVTQTPKHLITATGQRVTLRCSPRSGDLSVYWYQQSLDQGLQFLIQYYNGEERAKGNILERFSAQQFPDLHSELNLSSLELGDSALYFCASSGSMSRGYGANVLTFGAGSRLTVL.

The chain recombines TRBV7-2 with TRBJ2-3, with D unresolved. This CDR3 contains 12 residues. The germline V gene encodes CDR1 SGHTA and CDR2 FQGNSA. The germline V and J ends were trimmed by 1 base and 5 bases, with 4 bases remaining between them. The CDR3 DNA follows: TGTGCCAGCAGCTTAGGTCTAGATACGCAGTATTTT. Its translation: CASSLGLDTQYF.

This chain joins TRBV6-1 and TRBJ2-7; 8 positions agree with TRBD1. This CDR3 region has 15 residues. The junction had 6 bases not matched to a gene; V was cut back by 0 bases and J by 5 bases. CDR1 MNHNS and CDR2 SASEGT come from the germline V gene. The CDR3 protein is CASSEAAGQEHEQYF. The CDR3, as DNA: TGTGCCAGCAGTGAAGCGGCGGGACAGGAGCACGAGCAGTACTTC.

V is TRBV18 and J is TRBJ2-4, with D unresolved. The germline V and J ends were trimmed by 0 bases and 0 bases, with 12 bases remaining between them. This CDR3 is 17 amino acids long. Germline loops: CDR1 KGHSH, CDR2 LQKENI. CDR3 nucleotides: TGTGCCAGCTCACCACCGGCAGGCCAACTAGCCAAAAACATTCAGTACTTC. Translation: CASSPPAGQLAKNIQYF.

V usage is TRBV4-2 and J usage is TRBJ1-2; D is perhaps TRBD1 (6 bases). Germline values: CDR1 LGHNA, CDR2 YNFKEQ. V was cut by 0 bases and J by 6 bases, with 23 bases left in between. The CDR3 has 18 residues. The DNA for the CDR3 is TGTGCCAGCAGCCAAGATCGTGAAGGGACAAGCCTGGCGCATGGCTACACCTTC. Translating gives CASSQDREGTSLAHGYTF.

The chain combines TRBV19 with TRBJ1-1; 7 nucleotides match TRBD1. The CDR3 has 12 residues. From germline, CDR1 is LNHDA and CDR2 SQIVND (reference sequence). J gave up 4 bases and V 6 bases, and 2 bases lay outside the gene matches. The CDR3: CASRAGGTEAFF. The CDR3 DNA is TGTGCCAGTAGAGCAGGGGGCACTGAAGCTTTCTTT.

The CDR3 sequence: CASRDNYGYTF. The CDR3 nucleotides read TGTGCCAGCAGGGACAATTATGGCTACACCTTC. The chain combines TRBV27 with TRBJ1-2; possibly TRBD1 for D (5 bases). Trimming stripped 6 bases from V and 5 bases from J, with 7 bases between. The CDR3 has 11 amino acids. Germline-derived CDR1 and CDR2 are MNHEY and SMNVEV (reference sequence).

The chain combines TRBV7-9 with TRBJ2-2; D unresolved. CDR1 is SEHNR and CDR2 is FQNEAQ in the germline V gene (reference sequence). The CDR3 runs 12 residues. V lost 6 bases, J lost 8 bases, and 10 bases lay in between. CDR3: CASSLDGGELFF. In DNA, the CDR3 is TGTGCCAGCAGTCTCGACGGGGGGGAGCTGTTTTTT.

The chain has TRBV9 and TRBJ2-1; weak D call: TRBD2 (5 bases). Germline-derived CDR1 and CDR2 are SGDLS and YYNGEE. V was trimmed by 1 base and J by 4 bases, leaving 15 bases between them. The CDR3 is 16 residues long. This chain's CDR3 is CASSVTPRAPYNEQFF. CDR3 sequence (DNA): TGTGCCAGCAGCGTAACCCCGCGGGCCCCGTACAATGAGCAGTTCTTC. Combining the CDR3 with reference TRBV9 and TRBJ2-1 gives the whole variable domain DSGVTQTPKHLITATGQRVTLRCSPRSGDLSVYWYQQSLDQGLQFLIQYYNGEERAKGNILERFSAQQFPDLHSELNLSSLELGDSALYFCASSVTPRAPYNEQFFGPGTRLTVL.

The chain is built from TRBV27 and TRBJ2-3; TRBD1 matches at 7 bases. The ends lost 6 bases at V and 2 bases at J; junction bases unmatched: 8. This CDR3 is 15 amino acids long. Germline CDR1 reads MNHEY; CDR2 reads SMNVEV (reference sequence). The CDR3 reads CASRIGTANTDTQYF. CDR3 nucleotides: TGTGCCAGCAGAATCGGGACAGCGAACACAGATACGCAGTATTTT.

The V and J genes are TRBV7-9 and TRBJ2-5, with 10 bases lining up with TRBD1. Germline V gives CDR1 SEHNR, CDR2 FQNEAQ (reference sequence). V lost 5 bases and J lost 3; bases outside the gene matches: 9. The CDR3 has 16 residues. CDR3 residues: CASSQVGTGVEETQYF. In DNA form, the CDR3 reads TGTGCCAGCAGCCAGGTGGGGACAGGGGTAGAAGAGACCCAGTACTTC.